This passage covers 10 T cell receptor beta chains from one sample sequenced in a study of T cell responses to AZD1222 COVID-19 vaccine. The table came from immunoSEQ multiplex PCR; TCRdb's copy has only in-frame clones and leaves some out. The sample has tens of thousands of clones; over 75% are singletons. The specimen was peripheral blood, collected on day 0 of MenACWY control vaccination. Receptors were obtained from an adult in good health.

This clone was seen just once. The J gene is TRBJ1-5, the V gene TRBV12-3 or TRBV12-4; D is undetermined. This CDR3 comprises 13 residues. V lost 5 bases to trimming and J lost 5 bases, with 10 bases between them. This CDR3 is CASSDGADQPQHF. CDR3 bases: TGTGCCAGCAGTGACGGTGCGGATCAGCCCCAGCATTTT.

This clone has a handful of counts. The V and J genes are TRBV12-3 or TRBV12-4 and TRBJ2-5; D is unclear. V was clipped by 7 bases and J by 5 bases, with 5 bases between them. This CDR3 is 10 amino acids long. This CDR3 reads CASMRETQYF. CDR3 sequence (DNA): TGTGCCAGCATGAGGGAGACCCAGTACTTC.

The chain combines TRBV4-1 with TRBJ2-5; a possible D gene is TRBD2 (6 bases). CDR3 size: 14 residues. The germline CDR1 and CDR2 sequences are MGHRA and YSYEKL. Trimming left V 4 bases short and J 2 bases short, with 11 bases between. The CDR3 bases are TGCGCCAGCAGCCCCGGCGGGGCTCAAGAGACCCAGTACTTC. Translating it yields CASSPGGAQETQYF.

The chain carries TRBV7-9 and TRBJ1-1; D might be TRBD1 (5 bases). In germline, CDR1 is SEHNR, CDR2 FQNEAQ (reference sequence). CDR3 length equals 13 residues. Trimming took 2 bases from V and 9 from J, leaving 13 bases between them. CDR3 amino acids: CASSLREGVKAFF. As DNA, the CDR3 is TGTGCCAGCAGCTTACGGGAAGGGGTGAAAGCTTTCTTT.

The table lists this clone with a count of one. Different DNA sequences within this sample yield the same CDR3. The V and J genes are TRBV6-5 and TRBJ2-1; tentative D call: TRBD2 (5 bases). The V end was cut by 6 bases, the J end by 5 bases, with 11 bases between. CDR3 length: 13 residues. From germline, CDR1 is MNHEY and CDR2 SVGAGI. The CDR3 sequence is CASSPTGDNEQFF. The CDR3 DNA reads TGTGCCAGCAGCCCAACCGGGGACAATGAGCAGTTCTTC.

In DNA form, the CDR3 reads TGTGCCAGCAGCCCCACCGGGACAGTCTCCTACGAGCAGTACTTC. It is translated as CASSPTGTVSYEQYF. The genes are TRBV5-4 and TRBJ2-7; 7 nucleotides agree with TRBD1. This CDR3 is 15 amino acids long. J was trimmed by 0 bases and V by 4 bases; bases with no gene match: 7. Germline lookup yields CDR1 SGHNT and CDR2 YYREEE (reference sequence).

V and J are TRBV28 and TRBJ2-3; 8 positions match TRBD1. Germline V gene data show CDR1 as MDHEN and CDR2 as SYDVKM. V gave up 3 bases and J gave up 3 bases; unmatched junction bases: 5. The CDR3 loop spans 15 amino acids. CDR3 in amino acids: CASSFGQGQTDTQYF. The DNA for the CDR3 is TGTGCCAGCAGTTTTGGACAGGGCCAGACAGATACGCAGTATTTT.

In its sample, this clone was seen once. The genes are TRBV7-5 and TRBJ1-5. TRBV7-5 is reported as a pseudogene. The CDR3 consists of 13 residues. Here the CDR3 reads CARSLVEGQPQHF. Written as DNA, the CDR3 is TGTGCCAGAAGCTTGGTGGAGGGTCAGCCCCAGCATTTT.

This chain joins TRBV18 and TRBJ2-7, with a tentative D call TRBD2 (6 bases). The length of the CDR3 is 15 residues. From germline, CDR1 is KGHSH and CDR2 LQKENI. V gave up 6 bases and J gave up 5 bases, with 20 bases separating them. CDR3 residues: CASSTTDYEGHEQYF. CDR3 coding DNA: TGTGCCAGCTCCACCACGGACTACGAGGGCCACGAGCAGTACTTC.

The chain links TRBV28 to TRBJ1-1; weak D call: TRBD1 (6 bases). Germline values: CDR1 MDHEN, CDR2 SYDVKM. Trimming shortened V by 7 bases and J by 6 bases, and 9 bases separated the two germline ends. The CDR3 spans 11 residues. CDR3 nucleotide sequence: TGTGCCAGCAAGGGGGAATCTGAAGCTTTCTTT. This translates into CASKGESEAFF. The variable domain in full, with the rest retrieved from reference TRBV28 and TRBJ1-1, is DVKVTQSSRYLVKRTGEKVFLECVQDMDHENMFWYRQDPGLGLRLIYFSYDVKMKEKGDIPEGYSVSREKKERFSLILESASTNQTSMYLCASKGESEAFFGQGTRLTVV.